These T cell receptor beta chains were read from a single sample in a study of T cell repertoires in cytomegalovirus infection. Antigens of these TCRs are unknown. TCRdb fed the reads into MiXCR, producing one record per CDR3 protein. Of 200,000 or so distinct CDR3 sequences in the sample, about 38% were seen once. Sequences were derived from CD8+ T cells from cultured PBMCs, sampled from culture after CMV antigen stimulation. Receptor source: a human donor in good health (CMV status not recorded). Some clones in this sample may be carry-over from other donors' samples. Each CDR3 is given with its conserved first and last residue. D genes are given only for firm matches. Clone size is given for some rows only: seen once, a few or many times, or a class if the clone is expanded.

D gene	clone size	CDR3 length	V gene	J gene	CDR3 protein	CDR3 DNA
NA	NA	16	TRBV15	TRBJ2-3	CATSRYQGPSTDTQYF	TGTGCCACCAGCAGGTACCAGGGGCCGAGCACAGATACGCAGTATTTT
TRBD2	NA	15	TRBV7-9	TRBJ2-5	CASSPVLAGGETQYF	TGTGCCAGCAGCCCGGTGCTAGCGGGAGGGGAGACCCAGTACTTC
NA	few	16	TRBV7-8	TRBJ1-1	CASSLGYEGRGTEAFF	TGTGCCAGCAGCTTAGGATATGAAGGTAGGGGCACTGAAGCTTTCTTT
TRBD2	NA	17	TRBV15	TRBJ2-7	CATSRDYQTSGGYEQYF	TGTGCCACCAGCAGAGACTATCAGACTAGCGGGGGGTACGAGCAGTACTTC
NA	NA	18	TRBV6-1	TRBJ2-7	CASSEALRGRGASYEQYF	TGTGCCAGCAGTGAAGCGCTTCGGGGCAGGGGGGCCTCCTACGAGCAGTACTTC
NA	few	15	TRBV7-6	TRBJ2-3	CASSPRRGGADTQYF	TGTGCCAGCAGCCCTCGAAGGGGGGGGGCGGATACGCAGTATTTT
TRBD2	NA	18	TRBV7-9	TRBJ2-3	CASSLDRITSGGRDTQYF	TGTGCCAGCAGCTTAGACCGCATAACTAGCGGGGGCCGGGATACGCAGTATTTT
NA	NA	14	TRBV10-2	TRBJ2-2	CASAASLYTGELFF	TGCGCCAGCGCCGCTTCTCTGTATACCGGGGAGCTGTTTTTT
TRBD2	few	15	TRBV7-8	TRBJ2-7	CASNPFGLAAYEQYF	TGTGCCAGCAACCCCTTCGGACTAGCGGCCTACGAGCAGTACTTC
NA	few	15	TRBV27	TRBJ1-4	CASSWDLGDNEKLFF	TGTGCCAGCAGTTGGGACCTAGGAGATAATGAAAAACTGTTTTTT
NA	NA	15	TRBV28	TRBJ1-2	CASSPTQWTRHGYTF	TGTGCCAGCAGTCCGACGCAATGGACCAGACATGGCTACACCTTC
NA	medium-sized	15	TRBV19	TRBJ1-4	CASSRETATNEKLFF	TGTGCCAGCTCTCGGGAGACTGCAACTAATGAAAAACTGTTTTTT
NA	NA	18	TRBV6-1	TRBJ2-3	CASRTLVAGALRTDTQYF	TGTGCCAGCAGGACCCTGGTTGCGGGGGCACTACGCACAGATACGCAGTATTTT
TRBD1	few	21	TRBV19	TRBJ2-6	CASSTWTGPSLWLSGANVLTF	TGTGCCAGTAGTACTTGGACAGGTCCTAGCCTTTGGCTCTCTGGGGCCAACGTCCTGACTTTC
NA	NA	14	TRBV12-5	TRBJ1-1	CASGLTGRNTEAFF	TGTGCTAGTGGTTTGACAGGGAGGAACACTGAAGCTTTCTTT
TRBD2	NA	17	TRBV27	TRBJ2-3	CASSLSGGRAGTDTQYF	TGTGCCAGCAGTTTAAGTGGCGGGAGGGCCGGGACAGATACGCAGTATTTT
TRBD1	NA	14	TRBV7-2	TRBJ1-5	CASRDRGQGQPQHF	TGTGCCAGCAGAGATCGTGGACAGGGTCAGCCCCAGCATTTT
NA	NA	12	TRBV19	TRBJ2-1	CASSRTVNEQFF	TGTGCCAGTAGCCGGACAGTCAATGAGCAGTTCTTC
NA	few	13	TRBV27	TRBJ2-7	CASGPARTYEQYF	TGTGCCAGCGGGCCTGCCAGGACCTACGAGCAGTACTTC
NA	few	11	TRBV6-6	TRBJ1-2	CASRDPGRYTF	TGTGCCAGCAGAGACCCTGGACGCTACACCTTC
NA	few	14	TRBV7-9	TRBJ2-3	CASSQTGYTDTQYF	TGTGCCAGCAGCCAAACAGGGTACACAGATACGCAGTATTTT
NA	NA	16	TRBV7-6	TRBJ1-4	CASSLTAPGLDEKLFF	TGTGCCAGCAGCCTTACTGCCCCAGGGTTAGATGAAAAACTGTTTTTT
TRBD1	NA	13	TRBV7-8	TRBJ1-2	CASSTDRDYGYTF	TGTGCCAGCAGCACCGACAGGGACTATGGCTACACCTTC
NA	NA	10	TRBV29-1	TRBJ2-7	CSVEGKGTLF	TGCAGCGTTGAGGGCAAGGGGACCCTATTC
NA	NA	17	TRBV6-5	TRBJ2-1	CASSPGQVPGGYNEQFF	TGTGCCAGCAGTCCGGGACAGGTCCCGGGGGGGTACAATGAGCAGTTCTTC
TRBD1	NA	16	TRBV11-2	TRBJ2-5	CASSNRLRTGQETQYF	TGTGCCAGCAGCAACAGGCTCCGGACAGGTCAAGAGACCCAGTACTTC
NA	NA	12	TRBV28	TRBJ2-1	CASSLPAREQFF	TGTGCCAGCAGTTTACCAGCAAGGGAGCAGTTCTTC
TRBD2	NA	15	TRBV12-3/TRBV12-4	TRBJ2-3	CASSLAGGPTDTQYF	TGTGCCAGCAGTTTGGCGGGGGGGCCCACAGATACGCAGTATTTT
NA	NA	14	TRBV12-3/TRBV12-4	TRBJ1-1	CASSYEGMNTEAFF	TGTGCCAGCAGTTATGAGGGGATGAACACTGAAGCTTTCTTT
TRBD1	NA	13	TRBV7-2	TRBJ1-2	CASSPDREGGYTF	TGTGCCAGCAGCCCGGACAGGGAGGGTGGCTACACCTTC
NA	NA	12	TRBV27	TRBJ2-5	CASSLYQETQYF	TGTGCCAGCAGTTTATACCAAGAGACCCAGTACTTC
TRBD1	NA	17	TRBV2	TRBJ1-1	CASRPPGQGASGTEAFF	TGTGCCAGCAGACCGCCGGGACAGGGGGCTTCGGGCACTGAAGCTTTCTTT
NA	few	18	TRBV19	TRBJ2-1	CASSQLTVPASLAYEQFF	TGTGCCAGTAGCCAACTAACCGTCCCAGCTAGCCTGGCATATGAGCAGTTCTTC
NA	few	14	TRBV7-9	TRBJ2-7	CASSLADNAYEQYF	TGTGCCAGCAGCTTAGCGGACAATGCCTACGAGCAGTACTTC
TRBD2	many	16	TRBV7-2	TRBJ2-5	CASSLGSTGGRETQYF	TGTGCCAGCAGCTTAGGTTCAACGGGGGGGCGGGAGACCCAGTACTTC
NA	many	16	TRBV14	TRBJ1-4	CASSQDRPGTNEKLFF	TGTGCCAGCAGCCAAGATCGTCCGGGTACCAATGAAAAACTGTTTTTT
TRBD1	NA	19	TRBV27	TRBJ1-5	CASSLRGTGPSYSNQPQHF	TGTGCCAGCAGTTTACGTGGGACAGGGCCCTCGTACAGCAATCAGCCCCAGCATTTT
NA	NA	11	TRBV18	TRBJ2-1	CASCETDEQFF	TGTGCCAGCTGCGAGACGGATGAGCAGTTCTTC
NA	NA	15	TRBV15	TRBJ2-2	CATQKSRVYTGELFF	TGTGCCACTCAAAAGTCCAGGGTCTACACCGGGGAGCTGTTTTTT
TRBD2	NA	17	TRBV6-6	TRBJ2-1	CASSFSSRGDSYNEQFF	TGTGCCAGCAGTTTCTCCTCGCGGGGGGATTCCTACAATGAGCAGTTCTTC
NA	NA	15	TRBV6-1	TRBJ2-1	CARSEGTPGYNEQFF	TGTGCCAGAAGTGAAGGGACCCCGGGGTACAATGAGCAGTTCTTC
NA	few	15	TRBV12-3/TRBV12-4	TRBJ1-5	CASSPTGLGNQPQHF	TGTGCCAGCAGTCCCACAGGGCTAGGCAATCAGCCCCAGCATTTT
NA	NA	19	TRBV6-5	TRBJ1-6	CASKRTGRTGSSYNSPLHF	TGTGCCAGTAAGCGCACCGGGAGAACAGGGAGCTCCTATAATTCACCCCTCCACTTT